The clone carrying this T cell receptor (beta chain) was found once. Sequencing was performed with immunoSEQ multiplex PCR; in TCRdb, only in-frame clones are kept and a portion is missing. Of about 200,000 clones in the sample, about 86% were seen once. The record originates from a study of blood T cell repertoires in COVID-19. The CDR3 consists of 16 residues. V lost 6 bases, J lost 0 bases, and 10 bases stayed unmatched. CDR1 is SGHTA, CDR2 FQGNSA, per germline. The J gene is TRBJ2-7, the V gene TRBV7-2; 8 bases align to TRBD2. The sample taken for sequencing was peripheral blood. This clonotype was sampled from a woman aged 45-59 years with acute or convalescent COVID-19. The CDR3 region has the DNA TGTGCCAGCAGGGTAGCGGGGAGCTCCTTCTCCTACGAGCAGTACTTC. It codes for CASRVAGSSFSYEQYF.